Below are 28 T cell receptor beta chains sequenced from a single sample in a study of OX40 agonist ivuxolimab in advanced cancers. TCRdb keeps only in-frame clones here, not all; method: immunoSEQ multiplex PCR. The data contain approximately 71,000 clones, about 83% of them singletons. The source was CD4+ or CD8+ T cells sorted from blood, collected in a trial of the OX40 agonist ivuxolimab. The receptors stem from an adult with an advanced solid tumor such as melanoma, head and neck, liver or kidney cancer.

The gene calls are TRBV7-2 and TRBJ1-2; a possible D gene is TRBD1 (6 bases). Germline CDR1 and CDR2: SGHTA and FQGNSA. The CDR3 is 12 amino acids. Deletions cut 7 bases from V and 13 bases from J, with 19 bases between. The CDR3 here is CASTYLSRGLTF. The DNA of the CDR3 is TGTGCCAGCACCTACCTTTCCCGGGGGCTCACCTTC.

This clone was seen a handful of times. V usage is TRBV7-9 and J usage is TRBJ2-2; D call uncertain. The CDR3 contains 13 residues. Trimming pared 3 bases from V and 1 base from J, leaving 3 bases between. Germline V gene lookup returns CDR1 SEHNR and CDR2 FQNEAQ (reference sequence). This chain's CDR3 is CASSFVNTGELFF. CDR3 bases: TGTGCCAGCAGCTTCGTGAACACCGGGGAGCTGTTTTTT. The full variable domain, completed using reference TRBV7-9 and TRBJ2-2, is DTGVSQNPRHKITKRGQNVTFRCDPISEHNRLYWYRQTLGQGPEFLTYFQNEAQLEKSRLLSDRFSAERPKGSFSTLEIQRTEQGDSAMYLCASSFVNTGELFFGEGSRLTVL.

This clone was recorded once. CDR3 residues: CASSQEPTSYEQYF. The CDR3 DNA reads as TGTGCCAGCAGCCAAGAGCCGACAAGTTACGAGCAGTACTTC. The V and J genes are TRBV14 and TRBJ2-7; D gene ambiguous. The germline gives CDR1 SGHDN, CDR2 FVKESK. V lost 0 bases and J 4 bases, leaving 10 bases between the germline ends. CDR3 length: 14 amino acids.

The table lists this clone with a few counts. This sequence joins TRBV9 and TRBJ2-2; TRBD1 or TRBD2 may be the D gene (5 bases each). Germline V gene sequence: CDR1 SGDLS, CDR2 YYNGEE. This CDR3 is 14 amino acids long. V lost 2 bases and J 2 bases, leaving 7 bases between the germline ends. The CDR3 sequence is CASSVGPNTGELFF. CDR3 in DNA: TGTGCCAGCAGCGTGGGACCCAACACCGGGGAGCTGTTTTTT.

The chain recombines TRBV25-1 with TRBJ2-3; D is undetermined. CDR1 MGHDK and CDR2 SYGVNS come from the germline V gene. This CDR3 comprises 12 residues. V was trimmed by 4 bases and J by 5 bases, leaving 7 bases between them. The CDR3 here is CASSGRRDTQYF. CDR3 coding DNA: TGTGCCAGCAGTGGCAGAAGAGATACGCAGTATTTT.

The genes are TRBV7-9 and TRBJ2-3; the match to TRBD2 covers 9 bases. Germline CDR1 and CDR2: SEHNR and FQNEAQ (reference sequence). This CDR3 contains 16 residues. V lost 3 bases to trimming and J lost 2 bases; unmatched junction nucleotides: 6. CDR3 nucleotides: TGTGCCAGCAGCTTCCAAGCGGGGGGTCACACAGATACGCAGTATTTT. This translates into CASSFQAGGHTDTQYF.

The chain uses TRBV4-3 and TRBJ1-2, with a tentative D call TRBD1 (5 bases). The CDR3 spans 15 residues. The V gene lost 4 bases and the J gene lost 1 base, with 13 bases spanning the gap. CDR1 and CDR2 from the germline V gene are LGHNA and YSLEER. As DNA, the CDR3 is TGCGCCAGCAGCCCTAGGCGACAGAATAACTATGGCTACACCTTC. Protein product: CASSPRRQNNYGYTF.

The chain links TRBV30 to TRBJ2-7, with D hard to call. The germline CDR1 and CDR2 sequences are GTSNPN and SVGIG (reference sequence). V was clipped by 0 bases and J by 3 bases, with 9 bases between them. This CDR3 contains 13 residues. CDR3 protein: CAWSVPSIYEQYF. CDR3 bases: TGTGCCTGGAGTGTACCCAGTATCTACGAGCAGTACTTC.

The chain carries TRBV19 and TRBJ1-2; 10 bases line up with TRBD1. Unmatched junction bases numbered 5, after V lost 6 bases and J lost 7 bases. CDR1 LNHDA and CDR2 SQIVND come from the germline V gene (reference sequence). This CDR3 comprises 13 residues. The CDR3 protein is CASRMTGGSGYTF. The CDR3 bases are TGTGCCAGTAGAATGACAGGGGGCTCTGGCTACACCTTC.

This chain links TRBV14 with TRBJ1-5; D not certain. The germline V and J ends were trimmed by 0 bases and 4 bases, with 4 bases remaining between them. The length of the CDR3 is 13 residues. Germline V gene data show CDR1 as SGHDN and CDR2 as FVKESK. DNA of the CDR3: TGTGCCAGCAGCCAAGATTGGAATCAGCCCCAGCATTTT. The encoded protein is CASSQDWNQPQHF.

In the case of this clone: Within the sample, other DNA sequences also encode this same CDR3. This sequence joins TRBV19 and TRBJ2-5; TRBD1 matches 7 bases. Germline lookup yields CDR1 LNHDA and CDR2 SQIVND (reference sequence). This CDR3 is built from 14 residues. The V gene end was trimmed by 2 bases and the J gene end by 2 bases; junction bases not matched to a gene: 2. CDR3 bases: TGTGCCAGTAGTATAACAGGGGCGCAAGAGACCCAGTACTTC. This sequence encodes CASSITGAQETQYF.

V is TRBV18 and J is TRBJ2-1; 10 bases are a match to TRBD2. This CDR3 contains 18 residues. CDR1 is KGHSH and CDR2 is LQKENI in the germline V gene. V lost 0 bases to trimming and J lost 4 bases; unmatched junction nucleotides: 9. The CDR3 region is CASSPPYGLAAAYNEQFF. The CDR3 DNA sequence: TGTGCCAGCTCACCACCATACGGACTAGCGGCCGCTTACAATGAGCAGTTCTTC.

V is TRBV28 and J is TRBJ2-1; maybe TRBD1 (5 bases). Germline loops: CDR1 MDHEN, CDR2 SYDVKM. V was pared by 3 bases and J by 10 bases, with 13 bases between. This CDR3 comprises 13 residues. The CDR3 here is CASSLIGAREQFF. CDR3 in DNA: TGTGCCAGCAGTTTGATAGGGGCGCGAGAGCAGTTCTTC.

The chain carries TRBV9 and TRBJ2-7, with D hard to call. V lost 0 bases to trimming and J lost 1 base, with 8 bases between them. Looked up from germline, CDR1 is SGDLS and CDR2 is YYNGEE. The CDR3 has 14 residues. This CDR3 is CASSVGQASYEQYF. For the CDR3, the DNA is TGTGCCAGCAGCGTAGGGCAGGCATCCTACGAGCAGTACTTC.

This rearrangement joins TRBV18 to TRBJ2-5, with D unresolved. Germline V gene data show CDR1 as KGHSH and CDR2 as LQKENI. The V end lost 6 bases, the J end lost 3 bases, and 11 bases lay between the germline ends. This CDR3 spans 13 amino acids. CDR3: CASSQTNKETQYF. The CDR3 coding sequence is TGTGCCAGCTCCCAAACTAATAAAGAGACCCAGTACTTC. Looking up the rest from reference TRBV18 and TRBJ2-5 gives the full variable domain: NAGVMQNPRHLVRRRGQEARLRCSPMKGHSHVYWYRQLPEEGLKFMVYLQKENIIDESGMPKERFSAEFPKEGPSILRIQQVVRGDSAAYFCASSQTNKETQYFGPGTRLLVL.

V usage is TRBV18 and J usage is TRBJ1-1; tentatively, D is TRBD1 (5 bases). Germline V gene lookup returns CDR1 KGHSH and CDR2 LQKENI. CDR3 size: 15 residues. V lost 6 bases, J lost 1 base, and 15 bases lay in between. The CDR3 spells CASSQLGGRNTEAFF. CDR3 nucleotide sequence: TGTGCCAGCTCGCAGCTGGGGGGTCGGAACACTGAAGCTTTCTTT.

This chain connects TRBV2 to TRBJ2-6, with D hard to call. The V gene lost 3 bases and the J gene lost 0 bases, with 9 bases spanning the gap. Germline V gene sequence: CDR1 SNHLY, CDR2 FYNNEI. CDR3 length: 16 amino acids. CDR3 region: CASSEVSRSGANVLTF. The CDR3 nucleotides read TGTGCCAGCAGTGAGGTATCCCGCTCTGGGGCCAACGTCCTGACTTTC.

CDR3: CASSQFGGTDTQYF. The CDR3, as DNA: TGTGCCAGCAGCCAATTCGGGGGTACAGATACGCAGTATTTT. The chain recombines TRBV16 with TRBJ2-3; a possible D gene is TRBD2 (6 bases). Trimming removed 1 base at V and 3 bases at J, with 8 bases between. Germline loops: CDR1 KGHSY, CDR2 FQNENV. The length of the CDR3 is 14 residues.

The V call is TRBV13, the J call TRBJ2-7; 9 bases agree with TRBD1. Germline-derived CDR1 and CDR2 are PRHDT and FYEKMQ (reference sequence). After removal of 4 bases from V and 6 bases from J, the junction contained 4 bases not matched to a gene. The CDR3 totals 13 residues. The CDR3 is CASSSGQGREQYF. The CDR3 nucleotides are TGTGCCAGCAGCTCCGGACAGGGGCGCGAGCAGTACTTC. Combining the CDR3 with reference TRBV13 and TRBJ2-7 gives the whole variable domain AAGVIQSPRHLIKEKRETATLKCYPIPRHDTVYWYQQGPGQDPQFLISFYEKMQSDKGSIPDRFSAQQFSDYHSELNMSSLELGDSALYFCASSSGQGREQYFGPGTRLTVT.

The chain combines TRBV25-1 with TRBJ2-4, with D maybe TRBD2 (8 bases). Germline V gene lookup returns CDR1 MGHDK and CDR2 SYGVNS. The CDR3 extends over 18 amino acids. V lost 6 bases, J lost 3 bases, and 24 bases lay in between. Written as DNA, the CDR3 is TGTGCCAGCAGCCCGAATCGGGAGGGGGCTGGTGGCAAAAACATTCAGTACTTC. Protein product: CASSPNREGAGGKNIQYF.

This chain uses TRBV5-1 with TRBJ1-2; perhaps TRBD1 as D (6 bases). This CDR3 is 12 amino acids long. The V end was cut by 4 bases, the J end by 7 bases, with 11 bases between. The germline CDR1 and CDR2 sequences are SGHRS and YFSETQ. The DNA for the CDR3 is TGCGCCAGCAGCCCCGAAGGGGGTGGCTACACCTTC. Its protein is CASSPEGGGYTF.

The gene calls are TRBV7-2 and TRBJ1-2; 10 bases align to TRBD1. Germline V gene data show CDR1 as SGHTA and CDR2 as FQGNSA. Trimming removed 4 bases from V and 6 bases from J; junction bases left unmatched: 5. There are 14 residues in the CDR3. CDR3 DNA sequence: TGTGCCAGCAGCTCCCAGACAGGGGGCGATGGCTACACCTTC. It is translated as CASSSQTGGDGYTF.

V and J are TRBV18 and TRBJ2-2, with D hard to call. The CDR3 length is 16 residues. V was trimmed by 3 bases and J by 5 bases, leaving 16 bases between them. Germline CDR1 KGHSH, CDR2 LQKENI. The CDR3 DNA reads as TGTGCCAGCTCACCGGGGTCCCCTGGTTGGACCGGGGAGCTGTTTTTT. This sequence encodes CASSPGSPGWTGELFF.

This rearrangement joins TRBV5-1 to TRBJ1-1, with TRBD1 as a possible D gene (5 bases). This CDR3 has 15 amino acids. Trimming took off 0 bases at V and 0 bases at J, with 9 bases between the two ends. Germline-derived CDR1 and CDR2 are SGHRS and YFSETQ. DNA of the CDR3: TGCGCCAGCAGCTTGGCCGGACATATGAACACTGAAGCTTTCTTT. Protein product: CASSLAGHMNTEAFF.

This clone was observed a handful of times. The rearrangement links TRBV7-9 to TRBJ1-6; no firm D call. The CDR3 totals 13 residues. The germline V gene has CDR1 SEHNR and CDR2 FQNEAQ (reference sequence). V dropped 8 bases and J dropped 11 bases, with 16 bases sitting between them. DNA for the CDR3: TGTGCCAGCCAGGCGGGATCGAGGGCACCCCTCCACTTT. Its translation is CASQAGSRAPLHF.

The chain uses TRBV18 and TRBJ2-3; TRBD1 or TRBD2 may be the D gene (5 bases each). This CDR3 region has 13 residues. V was pared by 3 bases and J by 5 bases, with 9 bases between. Looked up from germline, CDR1 is KGHSH and CDR2 is LQKENI. CDR3 in amino acids: CASSPGEKDTQYF. For the CDR3, the DNA is TGTGCCAGCTCACCGGGGGAGAAAGATACGCAGTATTTT.

This chain connects TRBV7-9 to TRBJ1-4; D gene ambiguous. Trimming shortened V by 1 base and J by 5 bases, and 8 bases separated the two germline ends. The CDR3 runs 14 residues. Germline V gene lookup returns CDR1 SEHNR and CDR2 FQNEAQ (reference sequence). The CDR3 here is CASSLGPGNEKLFF. CDR3 bases: TGTGCCAGCAGCTTAGGGCCGGGAAATGAAAAACTGTTTTTT.

V usage is TRBV6-1 and J usage is TRBJ1-1; D gene ambiguous. The germline CDR1 and CDR2 sequences are MNHNS and SASEGT. This CDR3 comprises 12 residues. V was shortened by 5 bases and J by 8 bases, with 12 bases between the two germline ends. This CDR3 is CASSFLQREAFF. DNA of the CDR3: TGTGCCAGCAGTTTCCTGCAGAGGGAAGCTTTCTTT.